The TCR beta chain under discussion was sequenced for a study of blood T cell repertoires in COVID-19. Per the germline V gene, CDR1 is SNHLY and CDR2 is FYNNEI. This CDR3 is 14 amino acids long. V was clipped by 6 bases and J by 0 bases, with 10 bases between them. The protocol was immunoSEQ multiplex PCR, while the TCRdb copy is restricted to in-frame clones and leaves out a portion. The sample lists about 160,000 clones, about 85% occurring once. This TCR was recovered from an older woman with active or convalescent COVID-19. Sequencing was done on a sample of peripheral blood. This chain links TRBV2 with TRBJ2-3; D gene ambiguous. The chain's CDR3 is CASRPTSSTDTQYF. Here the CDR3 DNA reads TGTGCCAGCAGGCCGACAAGTAGCACAGATACGCAGTATTTT.